This T cell receptor beta chain was profiled in a study of blood T cell repertoires in COVID-19. Germline V lookup: CDR1 MGHRA, CDR2 YSYEKL. CDR3 length: 14 amino acids. Trimming removed 6 bases from V and 6 bases from J; junction bases left unmatched: 7. Data came from immunoSEQ multiplex PCR; TCRdb stores just in-frame clones and leaves some out. The table shows fewer than 500,000 clones, with roughly 90% occurring only once. Sequencing was done on a sample of PBMCs or T cells enriched from blood (not recorded which). The chain carries TRBV4-1 and TRBJ2-1; 8 positions agree with TRBD2. The clonotype originates from a young woman who had recovered from COVID-19. This CDR3 reads CASSRQTSANEQFF. In DNA form, the CDR3 reads TGCGCCAGCAGTCGCCAGACTAGCGCCAATGAGCAGTTCTTC.